These 16 T cell receptor beta chains were sequenced from one sample in a study of T-cell reconstitution after alpha-beta-depleted transplantation in children. TCRbeta library construction was performed incorporating unique molecular identifiers. TCRdb reprocessed the PCR reads with MiXCR, giving one entry per CDR3 protein. Of roughly 300,000 distinct CDR3 sequences detected, roughly 10% appear once; the ten largest clones hold roughly a quarter. The sequenced sample was peripheral blood, obtained 180 days after TCRalphabeta/CD19-depleted stem cell transplant. The source of these receptors is a male patient aged 2-9 years who had a stem cell transplant for chronic granulomatous disease, so the T cells may come from the graft donor.

As regards this clonotype: One end of the junction does not line up with germline, which may come from a read error. This chain links TRBV20-1 with TRBJ2-2; 9 bases line up with TRBD2. CDR1 DFQATT and CDR2 SNEGSKA come from the germline V gene (reference sequence). The CDR3 has 17 residues. The CDR3 DNA reads as TGCTGTGCTAGAGATCGGCTAGCGGGATCGAACACCGGGGAGCTGTTTTTT. It codes for CCARDRLAGSNTGELFF.

This clonotype was detected ten times or more. The J gene is TRBJ2-1, the V gene TRBV11-3; weak D call: TRBD1 (5 bases). There are 15 residues in the CDR3. Trimming cost V 1 base and J 12 bases, with 19 bases left between them. Germline CDR1 SGHNT, CDR2 YENEEA. This CDR3 reads CASSLGQPGQYGQFF. CDR3 DNA: TGTGCCAGCAGCTTAGGTCAGCCAGGGCAATATGGGCAGTTCTTC.

This clonotype was recorded many times. The chain recombines TRBV25-1 with TRBJ2-1; D is tentatively TRBD1 or TRBD2 (5 bases each). This CDR3 contains 13 residues. V dropped 4 bases and J dropped 4 bases, with 8 bases sitting between them. The germline V gene encodes CDR1 MGHDK and CDR2 SYGVNS. The CDR3 region has the DNA TGTGCCAGCAGTGCGGGGCTTTACAATGAGCAGTTCTTC. It encodes CASSAGLYNEQFF.

Comments on this clonotype: At one of its ends the junction is not consistent with the germline gene, which may arise from a read error. This chain connects TRBV19 to TRBJ2-7; D is ambiguous. The CDR3 consists of 13 residues. CDR1 and CDR2 (germline): LNHDA, SQIVND (reference sequence). The CDR3 coding sequence is TGTGCCAGTAGTATCCGATCCGCCTACGAGCAGCACTTC. Residues: CASSIRSAYEQHF.

There are many counts of this clonotype. This chain uses TRBV11-2 with TRBJ2-2; possibly TRBD2 for D (5 bases). The V and J ends lost 10 bases and 1 base respectively, with 16 bases between them. This CDR3 is built from 15 residues. The germline V gene encodes CDR1 SGHAT and CDR2 FQNNGV. CDR3 bases: TGTGCCACCCTAAACGGCCGGGGGAACACCGGGGAGCTGTTTTTT. It specifies CATLNGRGNTGELFF.

The J gene is TRBJ2-1, the V gene TRBV7-9; TRBD2 agrees at 11 bases. Germline lookup yields CDR1 SEHNR and CDR2 FQNEAQ (reference sequence). The ends lost 6 bases at V and 7 bases at J; junction bases unmatched: 8. The CDR3 loop spans 15 amino acids. This chain's CDR3 is CASRILAGEWNEQFF. CDR3 bases: TGTGCCAGCAGAATACTAGCGGGAGAATGGAATGAGCAGTTCTTC.

This clonotype was observed a few times. CDR3 amino acids: CASSRLAGTKYQETQYF. In DNA, the CDR3 is TGTGCCAGCAGTAGACTAGCGGGGACTAAGTACCAAGAGACCCAGTACTTC. The chain joins TRBV6-4 to TRBJ2-5; 11 positions agree with TRBD2. V was clipped by 5 bases and J by 0 bases; unmatched bases: 8. The germline V gene encodes CDR1 MRHNA and CDR2 SNTAGT. The CDR3 consists of 17 residues.

Points on this clonotype: A read error may explain this, as a much larger clone is one base away. The V call is TRBV12-3 or TRBV12-4, the J call TRBJ1-1; no reliable D call. The length of the CDR3 is 13 residues. In DNA, the CDR3 is TGTGTCAGCACCCTTCTACCCTTAGCTGAAGCTTTCTTT. Its protein is CVSTLLPLAEAFF.

In this sample, this clonotype turned up many times. The chain recombines TRBV5-1 with TRBJ1-1; tentatively, D is TRBD1 (6 bases). Trimming stripped 2 bases from V and 1 base from J, with 12 bases between. The length of the CDR3 is 15 residues. Germline CDR1 and CDR2: SGHRS and YFSETQ. The CDR3 sequence is CASSLPRGRNTEAFF. CDR3 in DNA: TGCGCCAGCAGCTTACCCAGGGGTAGGAACACTGAAGCTTTCTTT.

This clonotype was observed many times. The rearrangement links TRBV12-3 or TRBV12-4 to TRBJ2-1; 7 nucleotides agree with TRBD2. The V and J ends lost 6 bases and 8 bases, in that order; junction bases with no gene match: 7. CDR3 length equals 13 residues. The CDR3 DNA is TGTGCCAGCAGAACCGCCCGGGGGGATGAGCAGTTCTTC. Encoded protein: CASRTARGDEQFF.

This clonotype was seen at least ten times. The rearrangement uses TRBV20-1 and TRBJ2-5; D call uncertain. There are 13 residues in the CDR3. Per germline, CDR1 DFQATT and CDR2 SNEGSKA (reference sequence). The V gene lost 2 bases and the J gene lost 1 base, with 8 bases spanning the gap. The CDR3, as DNA: TGCAGTGCTAGACTACAGACCCAAGAGACCCAGTACTTC. Translation: CSARLQTQETQYF.

A word on this clonotype: This clone may be a read error of a much larger clone one base away. This chain links TRBV5-1 with TRBJ2-2; 8 nucleotides agree with TRBD2. CDR1 is SGHRS and CDR2 is YFSETQ in the germline V gene. Germline trimming cut 4 bases from V and 4 bases from J; bases unmatched to any gene: 9. The CDR3 is 16 residues long. CDR3 sequence reads: CASSLPAGVGTGELFF. The CDR3, as DNA: TGCGCCAGCAGCCTACCAGCGGGAGTGGGCACCGGGGAGCTGTTTTTT.

Only a few counts were recorded for this clonotype. The chain employs TRBV5-1 and TRBJ2-1; no firm D call. The germline V gene has CDR1 SGHRS and CDR2 YFSETQ. The CDR3 loop spans 14 amino acids. V was clipped by 4 bases and J by 4 bases, with 12 bases between them. For the CDR3, the DNA is TGCGCCAGCAGCGCCCTGGCCACTTACAATGAGCAGTTCTTC. This encodes CASSALATYNEQFF.

Points on this clonotype: Possible read error: a much larger clone is one base away. The chain is built from TRBV12-3 or TRBV12-4 and TRBJ2-5; D ambiguous. CDR3 length: 13 residues. The CDR3 here is CASSSTDQEPQYF. The DNA for the CDR3 is TGTGCCAGCAGCTCTACTGATCAAGAGCCCCAGTACTTC.

This clonotype was observed at least ten times. The J gene is TRBJ2-7, the V gene TRBV5-1; 11 positions agree with TRBD2. The germline V gene has CDR1 SGHRS and CDR2 YFSETQ. CDR3 size: 15 residues. V shed 4 bases, J shed 1 base, and the junction held 4 bases outside the gene matches. CDR3 DNA sequence: TGCGCCAGCAGCCCAGGACTAGCGGGTTCCTACGAGCAGTACTTC. Translating it yields CASSPGLAGSYEQYF.

There are many counts of this clonotype. The V gene is TRBV12-3 or TRBV12-4, the J gene TRBJ1-4, with D uncertain. V was pared by 6 bases and J by 7 bases, with 9 bases between. This CDR3 has 12 amino acids. CDR3 residues: CASSPSFEKLFF. The CDR3 DNA follows: TGTGCCAGCAGCCCATCTTTTGAAAAACTGTTTTTT.